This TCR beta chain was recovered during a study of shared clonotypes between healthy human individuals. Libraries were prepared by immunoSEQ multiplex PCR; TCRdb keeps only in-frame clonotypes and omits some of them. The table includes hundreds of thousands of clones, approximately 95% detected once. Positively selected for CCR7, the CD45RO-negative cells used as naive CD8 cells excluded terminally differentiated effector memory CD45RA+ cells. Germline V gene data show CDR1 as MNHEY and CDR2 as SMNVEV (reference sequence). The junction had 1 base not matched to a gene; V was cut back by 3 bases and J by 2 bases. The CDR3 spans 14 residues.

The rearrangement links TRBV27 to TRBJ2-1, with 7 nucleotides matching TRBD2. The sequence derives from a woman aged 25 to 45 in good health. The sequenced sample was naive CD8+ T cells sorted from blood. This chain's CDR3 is CASSLSGTYNEQFF. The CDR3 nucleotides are TGTGCCAGCAGTTTGAGCGGGACCTACAATGAGCAGTTCTTC.